This T cell receptor (beta chain) was documented in a study of T cell responses to AZD1222 COVID-19 vaccine. Findings and limits, study-wide: Donors skewed white British and female; clonal diversity was possibly underestimated. Without day 14 samples, only post-peak T cell repertoires were studied.

This clone was found a few times. Its antigen is not known. The protocol was immunoSEQ multiplex PCR, while the TCRdb copy is restricted to in-frame clones and leaves out a portion. The data show about 100,000 clones, about 87% seen once. CDR1 and CDR2 (germline): SGHTA, FQGNSA. Trimming removed 3 bases from V and 7 bases from J, with 18 bases in between. CDR3 length: 15 amino acids. The chain recombines TRBV7-2 with TRBJ1-2; D is perhaps TRBD1 (5 bases). This sequence was found in an adult in good health. The specimen was peripheral blood, collected on day 0 of AZD1222 vaccination. The CDR3 nucleotides read TGTGCCAGCAGCTTGGGGACGGCCGCGGGTCTTGGCTACACCTTC. Its protein product is CASSLGTAAGLGYTF.